This T cell receptor beta chain was profiled in a study of Ad26.COV2.S vaccination and SARS-CoV-2 variants. Treatment in this sample: around 19 received Ad26.COV2.S at low or high dose, single or two shots; a few received placebo; per-sample allocation not given. The study sampled participants on day 63 after the first vaccine or placebo injection. The germline CDR1 and CDR2 sequences are LNHDA and SQIVND (reference sequence). The trim removed 7 bases at V and 5 bases at J, leaving 4 bases unmatched. The CDR3 totals 13 residues. Measured with immunoSEQ multiplex PCR; TCRdb has only the in-frame clones, and not every one. The sample has about 350,000 clones, 70% to 90% seen once.

This specimen consisted of peripheral blood, obtained in a trial of Ad26.COV2.S vaccine versus placebo. This chain links TRBV19 with TRBJ2-7, with 11 bases that match TRBD2. The clonotype was recovered from a person between 18 and 65 years old who received the Ad26.COV2.S COVID-19 vaccine or a placebo. CDR3 in DNA: TGTGCCAGTAAACCACTAGCGGGAGACGAGCAGTACTTC. Amino acids: CASKPLAGDEQYF. The whole variable domain, filled in from reference TRBV19 and TRBJ2-7, reads DGGITQSPKYLFRKEGQNVTLSCEQNLNHDAMYWYRQDPGQGLRLIYYSQIVNDFQKGDIAEGYSVSREKKESFPLTVTSAQKNPTAFYLCASKPLAGDEQYFGPGTRLTVT.